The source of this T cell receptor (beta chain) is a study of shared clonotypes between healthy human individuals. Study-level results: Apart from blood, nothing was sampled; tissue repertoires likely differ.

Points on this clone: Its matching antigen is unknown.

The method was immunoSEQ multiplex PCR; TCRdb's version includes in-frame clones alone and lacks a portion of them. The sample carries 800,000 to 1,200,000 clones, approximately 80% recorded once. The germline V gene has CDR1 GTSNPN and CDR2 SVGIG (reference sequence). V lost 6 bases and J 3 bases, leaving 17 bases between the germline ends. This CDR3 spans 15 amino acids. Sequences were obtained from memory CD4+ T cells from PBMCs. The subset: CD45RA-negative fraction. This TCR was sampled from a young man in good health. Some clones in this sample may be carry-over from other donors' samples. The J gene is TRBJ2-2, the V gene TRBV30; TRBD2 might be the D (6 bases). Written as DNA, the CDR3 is TGTGCCTGCAGAGAAGGGACTCGCGACACCGGGGAGCTGTTTTTT. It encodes CACREGTRDTGELFF.